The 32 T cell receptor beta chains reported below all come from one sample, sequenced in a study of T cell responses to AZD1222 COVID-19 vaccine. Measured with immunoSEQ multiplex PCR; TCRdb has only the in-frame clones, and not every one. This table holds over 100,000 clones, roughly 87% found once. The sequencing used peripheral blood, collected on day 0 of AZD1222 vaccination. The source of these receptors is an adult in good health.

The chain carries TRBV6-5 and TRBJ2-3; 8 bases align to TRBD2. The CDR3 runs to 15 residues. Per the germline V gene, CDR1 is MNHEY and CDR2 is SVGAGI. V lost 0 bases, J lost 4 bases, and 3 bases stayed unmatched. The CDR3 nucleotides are TGTGCCAGCAGTTACTCGTCTAGCGGGTCAGATACGCAGTATTTT. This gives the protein CASSYSSSGSDTQYF.

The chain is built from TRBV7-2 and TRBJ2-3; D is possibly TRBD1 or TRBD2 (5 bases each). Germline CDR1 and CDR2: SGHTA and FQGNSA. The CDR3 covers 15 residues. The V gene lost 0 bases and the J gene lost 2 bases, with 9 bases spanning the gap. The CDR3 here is CASSLALGTTDTQYF. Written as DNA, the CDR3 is TGTGCCAGCAGCTTAGCTCTGGGGACCACAGATACGCAGTATTTT.

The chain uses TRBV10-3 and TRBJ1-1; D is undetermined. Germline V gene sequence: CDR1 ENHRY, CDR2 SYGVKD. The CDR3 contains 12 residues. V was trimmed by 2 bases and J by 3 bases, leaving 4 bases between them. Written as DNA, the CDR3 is TGTGCCATCAGTGAGCAGTACACTGAAGCTTTCTTT. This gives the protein CAISEQYTEAFF.

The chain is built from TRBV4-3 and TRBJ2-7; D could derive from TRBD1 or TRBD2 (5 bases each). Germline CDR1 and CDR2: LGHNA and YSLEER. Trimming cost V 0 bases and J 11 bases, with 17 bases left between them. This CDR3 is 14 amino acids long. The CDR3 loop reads CASSQDGARDGKYF. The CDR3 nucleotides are TGCGCCAGCAGCCAAGATGGGGCCAGGGACGGGAAGTACTTC.

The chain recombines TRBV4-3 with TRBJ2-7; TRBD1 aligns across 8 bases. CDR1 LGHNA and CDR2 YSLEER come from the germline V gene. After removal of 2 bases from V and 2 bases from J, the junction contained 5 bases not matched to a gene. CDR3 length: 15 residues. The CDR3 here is CASSQSWGQAYEQYF. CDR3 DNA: TGCGCCAGCAGCCAAAGTTGGGGACAGGCCTACGAGCAGTACTTC.

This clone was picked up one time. The CDR3 protein is CASSDSGAGVHNEQFF. CDR3 DNA sequence: TGTGCCAGCAGTGACTCGGGGGCGGGAGTTCACAATGAGCAGTTCTTC. This chain uses TRBV6-4 with TRBJ2-1; D is possibly TRBD2 (7 bases). V was shortened by 0 bases and J by 5 bases, with 14 bases between the two germline ends. Germline V gene data show CDR1 as MRHNA and CDR2 as SNTAGT. The CDR3 runs to 16 residues.

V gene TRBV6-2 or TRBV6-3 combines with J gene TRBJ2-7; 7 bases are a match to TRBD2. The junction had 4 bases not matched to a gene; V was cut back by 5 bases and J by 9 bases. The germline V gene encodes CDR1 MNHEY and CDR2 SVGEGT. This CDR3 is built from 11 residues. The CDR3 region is CASSLGGRQYF. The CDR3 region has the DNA TGTGCCAGCAGTCTCGGGGGGAGGCAGTACTTC.

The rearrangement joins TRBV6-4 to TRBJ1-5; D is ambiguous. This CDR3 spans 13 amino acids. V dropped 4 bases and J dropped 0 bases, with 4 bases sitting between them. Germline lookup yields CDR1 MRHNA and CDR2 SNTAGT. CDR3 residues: CASSVYSNQPQHF. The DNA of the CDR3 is TGTGCCAGCAGTGTTTATAGCAATCAGCCCCAGCATTTT.

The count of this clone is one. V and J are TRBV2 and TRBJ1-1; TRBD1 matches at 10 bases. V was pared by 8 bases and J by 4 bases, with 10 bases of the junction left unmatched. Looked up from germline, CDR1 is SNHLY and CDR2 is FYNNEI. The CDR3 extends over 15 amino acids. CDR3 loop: CASSRDRGYGTEAFF. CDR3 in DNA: TGTGCCAGCTCCCGGGACAGGGGTTATGGCACTGAAGCTTTCTTT.

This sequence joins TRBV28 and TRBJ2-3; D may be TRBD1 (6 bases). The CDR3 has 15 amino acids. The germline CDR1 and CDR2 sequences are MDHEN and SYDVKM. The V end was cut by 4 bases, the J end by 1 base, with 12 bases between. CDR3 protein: CASSSRTARTDTQYF. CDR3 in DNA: TGTGCCAGCAGTTCCCGGACAGCTCGCACAGATACGCAGTATTTT. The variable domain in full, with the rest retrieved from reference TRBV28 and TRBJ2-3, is DVKVTQSSRYLVKRTGEKVFLECVQDMDHENMFWYRQDPGLGLRLIYFSYDVKMKEKGDIPEGYSVSREKKERFSLILESASTNQTSMYLCASSSRTARTDTQYFGPGTRLTVL.

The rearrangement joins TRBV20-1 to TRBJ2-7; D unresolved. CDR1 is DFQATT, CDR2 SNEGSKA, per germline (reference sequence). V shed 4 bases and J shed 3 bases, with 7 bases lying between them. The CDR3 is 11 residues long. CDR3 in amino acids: CSAISGYEQYF. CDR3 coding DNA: TGCAGTGCTATATCGGGCTACGAGCAGTACTTC.

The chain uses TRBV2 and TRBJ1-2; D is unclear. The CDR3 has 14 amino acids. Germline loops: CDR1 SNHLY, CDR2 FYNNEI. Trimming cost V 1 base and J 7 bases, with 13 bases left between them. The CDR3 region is CASSEGHASIGYTF. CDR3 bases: TGTGCCAGCAGTGAAGGACATGCCTCTATTGGCTACACCTTC.

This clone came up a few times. The CDR3 DNA is TGTGCCAGCAGCTTAGAGGGATCGAACACTGAAGCTTTCTTT. The encoded protein is CASSLEGSNTEAFF. The genes are TRBV7-9 and TRBJ1-1; no firm D call. Germline V lookup: CDR1 SEHNR, CDR2 FQNEAQ (reference sequence). The length of the CDR3 is 14 residues. V was shortened by 1 base and J by 1 base, with 7 bases between the two germline ends.

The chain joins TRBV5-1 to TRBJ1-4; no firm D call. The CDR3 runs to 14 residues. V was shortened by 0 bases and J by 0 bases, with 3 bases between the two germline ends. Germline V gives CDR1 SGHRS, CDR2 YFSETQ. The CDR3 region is CASSLAATNEKLFF. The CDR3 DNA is TGCGCCAGCAGCTTGGCGGCAACTAATGAAAAACTGTTTTTT.

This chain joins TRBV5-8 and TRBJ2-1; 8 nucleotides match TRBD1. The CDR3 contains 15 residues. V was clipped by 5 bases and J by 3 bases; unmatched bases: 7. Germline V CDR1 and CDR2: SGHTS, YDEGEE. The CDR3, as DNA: TGTGCCAGCAGTTTTGGACAGGGCCGCTACAATGAGCAGTTCTTC. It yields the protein CASSFGQGRYNEQFF.

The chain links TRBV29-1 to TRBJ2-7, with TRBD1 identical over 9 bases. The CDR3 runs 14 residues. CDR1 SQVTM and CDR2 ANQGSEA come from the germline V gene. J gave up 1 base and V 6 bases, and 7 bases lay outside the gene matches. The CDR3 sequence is CSVSGQGSSYEQYF. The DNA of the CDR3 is TGCAGCGTGTCGGGACAGGGATCGTCCTACGAGCAGTACTTC.

The CDR3 region is CASSFGTSGFTDTQYF. CDR3 in DNA: TGCGCCAGCAGCTTCGGGACTAGCGGATTCACAGATACGCAGTATTTT. V usage is TRBV5-1 and J usage is TRBJ2-3; 11 nucleotides align to TRBD2. The CDR3 spans 16 residues. V shed 2 bases and J 2 bases; nucleotides not matched to a gene: 4. Germline CDR1 reads SGHRS; CDR2 reads YFSETQ.

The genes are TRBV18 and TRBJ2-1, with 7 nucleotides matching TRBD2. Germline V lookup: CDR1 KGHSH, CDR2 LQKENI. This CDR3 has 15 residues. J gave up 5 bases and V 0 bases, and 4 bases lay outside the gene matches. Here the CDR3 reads CASSPPAGDDNEQFF. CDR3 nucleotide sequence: TGTGCCAGCTCACCACCCGCGGGGGATGACAATGAGCAGTTCTTC.

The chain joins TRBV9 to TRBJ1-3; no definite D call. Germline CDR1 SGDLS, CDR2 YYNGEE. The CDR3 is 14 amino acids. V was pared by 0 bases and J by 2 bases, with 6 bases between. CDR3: CASSVAVTGNTIYF. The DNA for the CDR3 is TGTGCCAGCAGCGTAGCGGTAACTGGAAACACCATATATTTT.

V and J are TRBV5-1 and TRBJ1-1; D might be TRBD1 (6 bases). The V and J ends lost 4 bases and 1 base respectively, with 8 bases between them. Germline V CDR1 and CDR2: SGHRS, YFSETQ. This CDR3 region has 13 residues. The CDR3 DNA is TGCGCCAGCAGCACGACAGGGAACACTGAAGCTTTCTTT. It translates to CASSTTGNTEAFF.

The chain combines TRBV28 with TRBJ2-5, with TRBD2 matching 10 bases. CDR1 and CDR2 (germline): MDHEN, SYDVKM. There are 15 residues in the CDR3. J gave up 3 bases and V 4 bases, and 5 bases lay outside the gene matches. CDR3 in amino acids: CASSSGLAAKETQYF. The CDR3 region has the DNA TGTGCCAGCAGTTCCGGACTAGCGGCTAAAGAGACCCAGTACTTC.

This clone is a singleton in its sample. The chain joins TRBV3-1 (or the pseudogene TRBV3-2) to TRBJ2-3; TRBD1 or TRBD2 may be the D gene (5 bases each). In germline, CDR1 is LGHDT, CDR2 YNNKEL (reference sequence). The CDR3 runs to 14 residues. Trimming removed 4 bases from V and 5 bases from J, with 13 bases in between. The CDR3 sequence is CASSRGYGGDTQYF. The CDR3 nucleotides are TGTGCCAGCAGCCGGGGGTATGGAGGAGATACGCAGTATTTT.

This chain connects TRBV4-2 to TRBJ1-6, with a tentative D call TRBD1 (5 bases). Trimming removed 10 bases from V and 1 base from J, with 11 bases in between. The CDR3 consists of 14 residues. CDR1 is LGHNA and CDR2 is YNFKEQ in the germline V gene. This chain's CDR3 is CATGGVSYNSPLHF. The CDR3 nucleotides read TGTGCCACCGGGGGGGTTTCCTATAATTCACCCCTCCACTTT.

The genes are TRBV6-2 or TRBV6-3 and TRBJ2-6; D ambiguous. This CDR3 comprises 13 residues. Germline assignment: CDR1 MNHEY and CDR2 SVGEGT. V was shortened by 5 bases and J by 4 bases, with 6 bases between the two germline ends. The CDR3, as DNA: TGTGCCAGCAGTCTTTACGGGGCCAACGTCCTGACTTTC. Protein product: CASSLYGANVLTF.

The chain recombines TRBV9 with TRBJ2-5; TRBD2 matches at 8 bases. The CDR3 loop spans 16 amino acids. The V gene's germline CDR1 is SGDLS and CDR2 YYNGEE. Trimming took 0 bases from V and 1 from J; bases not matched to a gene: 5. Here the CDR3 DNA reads TGTGCCAGCAGCGTAGCGGGGGGGCTCACCCAAGAGACCCAGTACTTC. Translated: CASSVAGGLTQETQYF.

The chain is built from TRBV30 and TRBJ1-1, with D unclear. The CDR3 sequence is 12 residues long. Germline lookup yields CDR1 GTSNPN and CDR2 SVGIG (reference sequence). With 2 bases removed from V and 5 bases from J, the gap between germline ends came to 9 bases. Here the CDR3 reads CAWSRDGTEAFF. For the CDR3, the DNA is TGTGCCTGGAGTCGGGATGGGACTGAAGCTTTCTTT.

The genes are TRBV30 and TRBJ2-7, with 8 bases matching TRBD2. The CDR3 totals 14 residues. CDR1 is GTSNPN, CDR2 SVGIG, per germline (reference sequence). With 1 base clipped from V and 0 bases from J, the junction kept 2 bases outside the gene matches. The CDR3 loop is CAWSETSDSYEQYF. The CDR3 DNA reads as TGTGCCTGGAGTGAGACTAGCGACTCCTACGAGCAGTACTTC.

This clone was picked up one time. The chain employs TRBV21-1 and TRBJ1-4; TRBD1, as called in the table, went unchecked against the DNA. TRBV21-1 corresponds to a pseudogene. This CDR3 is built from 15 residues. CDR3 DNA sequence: TGTGCCAGCAAAGATACAGTAGCAACTAATGAAAAACTGTTTTTT. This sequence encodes CASKDTVATNEKLFF.

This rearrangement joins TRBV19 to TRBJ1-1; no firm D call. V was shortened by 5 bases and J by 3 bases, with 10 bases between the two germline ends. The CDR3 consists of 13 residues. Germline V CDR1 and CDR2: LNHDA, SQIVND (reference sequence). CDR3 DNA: TGTGCCAGTAGTGGATCAAGAGACACTGAAGCTTTCTTT. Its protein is CASSGSRDTEAFF.

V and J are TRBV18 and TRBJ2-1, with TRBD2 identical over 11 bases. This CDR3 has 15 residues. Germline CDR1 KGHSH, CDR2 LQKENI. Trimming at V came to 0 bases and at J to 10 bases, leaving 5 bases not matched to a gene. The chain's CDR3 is CASSPPRLAGREQFF. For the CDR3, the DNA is TGTGCCAGCTCACCACCGAGACTAGCGGGAAGGGAGCAGTTCTTC.

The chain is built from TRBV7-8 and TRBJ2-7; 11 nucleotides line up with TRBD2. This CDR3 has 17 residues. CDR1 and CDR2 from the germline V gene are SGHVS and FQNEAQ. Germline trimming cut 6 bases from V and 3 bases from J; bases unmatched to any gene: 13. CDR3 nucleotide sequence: TGTGCCAGCAGTCATAGCGGGGGGGCCAGTAGGTTCTACGAGCAGTACTTC. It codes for CASSHSGGASRFYEQYF.

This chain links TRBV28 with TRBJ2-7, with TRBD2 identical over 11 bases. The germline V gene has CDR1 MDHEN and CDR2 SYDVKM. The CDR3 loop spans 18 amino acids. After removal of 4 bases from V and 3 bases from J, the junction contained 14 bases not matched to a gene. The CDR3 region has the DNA TGTGCCAGCAGTTCCCCCACCCTTAGCGGGAGGGCGCTCTACGAGCAGTACTTC. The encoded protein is CASSSPTLSGRALYEQYF.